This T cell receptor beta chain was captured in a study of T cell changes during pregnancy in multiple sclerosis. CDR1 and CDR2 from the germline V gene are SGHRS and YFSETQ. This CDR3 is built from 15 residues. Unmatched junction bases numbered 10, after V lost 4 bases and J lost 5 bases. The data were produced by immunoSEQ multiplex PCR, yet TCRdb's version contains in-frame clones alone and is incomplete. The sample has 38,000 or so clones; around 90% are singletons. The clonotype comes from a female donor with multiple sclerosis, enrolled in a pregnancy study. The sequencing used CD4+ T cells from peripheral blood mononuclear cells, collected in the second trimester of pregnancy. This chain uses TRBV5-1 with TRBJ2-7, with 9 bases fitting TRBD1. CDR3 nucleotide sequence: TGCGCCAGCAGCCCCGGGACAGGGTGGAAGGACGAGCAGTACTTC. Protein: CASSPGTGWKDEQYF.